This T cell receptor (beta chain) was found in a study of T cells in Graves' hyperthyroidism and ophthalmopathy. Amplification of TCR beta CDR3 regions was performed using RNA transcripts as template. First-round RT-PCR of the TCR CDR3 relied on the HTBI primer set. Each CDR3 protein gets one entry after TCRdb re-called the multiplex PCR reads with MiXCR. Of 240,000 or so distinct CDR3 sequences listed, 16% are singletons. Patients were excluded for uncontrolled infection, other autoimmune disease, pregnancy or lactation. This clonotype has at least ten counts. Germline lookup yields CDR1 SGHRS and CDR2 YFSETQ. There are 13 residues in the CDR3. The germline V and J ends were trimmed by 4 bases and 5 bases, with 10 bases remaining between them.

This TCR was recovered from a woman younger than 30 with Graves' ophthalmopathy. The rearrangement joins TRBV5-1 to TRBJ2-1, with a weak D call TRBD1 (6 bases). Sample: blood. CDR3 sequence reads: CASSVDRNNEQFF. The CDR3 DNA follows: TGCGCCAGCAGCGTCGACAGGAACAATGAGCAGTTCTTC.